The 25 T cell receptor beta chains below were found in one sample sequenced in a study of cytomegalovirus exposure and HLA in healthy donors. The PCR used 60 Vbeta and 13 Jbeta primers. Libraries were prepared by immunoSEQ multiplex PCR; TCRdb keeps only in-frame clonotypes and omits some of them. Of about 120,000 clones in the sample, approximately 60% were seen once. The specimen sequenced was PBMCs. These receptors came from a woman younger than 45 in good health and CMV-seronegative.

Turning to this clone: One end of the junction fails to match germline, which may point to a read error. The chain links TRBV29-1 to TRBJ2-6, with 7 nucleotides matching TRBD1. Germline V gene sequence: CDR1 SQVTM, CDR2 ANQGSEA. This CDR3 is built from 17 residues. CDR3 residues: CSVEGTGESFGANALTF. The CDR3 DNA reads as TGCAGCGTTGAAGGGACAGGCGAATCCTTCGGGGCCAACGCCCTGACTTTC.

This sequence joins TRBV28 and TRBJ2-5; 7 bases line up with TRBD1. The J segment lost 1 base and the V segment lost 8 bases, leaving 4 bases of the junction unmatched. This CDR3 spans 13 amino acids. Germline V CDR1 and CDR2: MDHEN, SYDVKM. The CDR3 region is CASATGVQETQYF. The CDR3 coding sequence is TGTGCCAGCGCTACAGGGGTCCAAGAGACCCAGTACTTC.

The rearrangement joins TRBV6-6 to TRBJ2-5; TRBD2 agrees at 8 bases. The germline V gene has CDR1 MNHNY and CDR2 SVGAGI (reference sequence). CDR3 size: 15 residues. With 6 bases clipped from V and 2 bases from J, the junction kept 8 bases outside the gene matches. CDR3 loop: CASSKRVAGQETQYF. In nucleotides, the CDR3 is TGTGCCAGCAGCAAACGTGTAGCGGGACAAGAGACCCAGTACTTC.

The gene calls are TRBV7-3 and TRBJ1-1; D unclear. This CDR3 has 13 amino acids. Germline V gene data show CDR1 as SGHTA and CDR2 as FQGTGA. The germline V and J ends were trimmed by 4 bases and 5 bases, with 11 bases remaining between them. As DNA, the CDR3 is TGTGCCAGCAGCTCTAGTTCGATAACTGAAGCTTTCTTT. It codes for CASSSSSITEAFF.

J is TRBJ2-3 and V is TRBV29-1, with a weak D call TRBD2 (6 bases). The CDR3 extends over 15 amino acids. The germline V gene has CDR1 SQVTM and CDR2 ANQGSEA. Trimming removed 5 bases from V and 4 bases from J, with 19 bases in between. The CDR3 loop reads CSVPMTRRFADTQYF. The CDR3 coding sequence is TGCAGCGTTCCCATGACTAGGCGGTTCGCAGATACGCAGTATTTT.

The J gene is TRBJ2-1, the V gene TRBV5-1, with 9 positions matching TRBD2. There are 16 residues in the CDR3. The J segment lost 6 bases and the V segment lost 4 bases, leaving 11 bases of the junction unmatched. Germline loops: CDR1 SGHRS, CDR2 YFSETQ. CDR3 region: CASSKQSGRYVNEQFF. The CDR3 coding sequence is TGCGCCAGCAGCAAACAGAGCGGGAGGTATGTCAATGAGCAGTTCTTC.

The sample holds one count of this clone. This chain connects TRBV11-2 to TRBJ2-5, with D tentatively TRBD1 (6 bases). The CDR3 is 11 amino acids. Germline CDR1 is SGHAT and CDR2 is FQNNGV. The ends were cut back, 5 bases at V and 8 bases at J, with 9 bases in the middle. The CDR3 nucleotides are TGTGCCAGCAGCCAGGGGCTAACCCAGTACTTC. It translates to CASSQGLTQYF.

This clone was seen only a few times. The chain uses TRBV9 and TRBJ1-4, with 9 bases that match TRBD1. CDR1 is SGDLS and CDR2 is YYNGEE in the germline V gene. V lost 0 bases, J lost 9 bases, and 6 bases stayed unmatched. This CDR3 spans 15 amino acids. In nucleotides, the CDR3 is TGTGCCAGCAGCGTAGAATGGGACAGGGCGCAAAAACTGTTTTTT. Protein product: CASSVEWDRAQKLFF.

This clone was counted only a few times. The V call is TRBV5-4, the J call TRBJ2-3, with 9 bases fitting TRBD1. Looked up from germline, CDR1 is SGHNT and CDR2 is YYREEE (reference sequence). The CDR3 totals 16 residues. Trimming at V came to 2 bases and at J to 0 bases, leaving 4 bases not matched to a gene. Here the CDR3 DNA reads TGTGCCAGCAGCTTACTGACAGGGGGAAGCACAGATACGCAGTATTTT. This sequence encodes CASSLLTGGSTDTQYF.

The rearrangement uses TRBV15 and TRBJ2-5; possible D gene TRBD1, 5 bases. The DNA end is more similar to TRBJ2-7, so the J call may be wrong. Germline V gene lookup returns CDR1 LNHNV and CDR2 YYDKDF (reference sequence). This CDR3 has 13 amino acids. CDR3 region: CATSRQGFYEQYF. The CDR3 DNA follows: TGTGCCACCAGCAGACAGGGATTCTACGAGCAGTACTTC.

J is TRBJ2-7 and V is TRBV6-5; D ambiguous. Trimming took off 4 bases at V and 3 bases at J, with 16 bases between the two ends. The CDR3 is 15 residues long. Looked up from germline, CDR1 is MNHEY and CDR2 is SVGAGI. The CDR3 is CASSSKTRRVYEQYF. CDR3 nucleotides: TGTGCCAGCAGTTCGAAAACAAGACGGGTCTACGAGCAGTACTTC.

The rearrangement uses TRBV6-1 and TRBJ1-2; TRBD1 is a possible D gene (5 bases). Germline values: CDR1 MNHNS, CDR2 SASEGT. V shed 1 base and J shed 6 bases, with 9 bases lying between them. The CDR3 has 13 amino acids. CDR3 DNA: TGTGCCAGCAGTGAAGTCGGGGGAAATGGCTACACCTTC. The encoded protein is CASSEVGGNGYTF.

V is TRBV5-1 and J is TRBJ2-1; 10 bases fit TRBD2. CDR3 size: 15 residues. The germline CDR1 and CDR2 sequences are SGHRS and YFSETQ. The V and J ends lost 3 bases and 7 bases, in that order; junction bases with no gene match: 7. The CDR3 DNA is TGCGCCAGCAGCTCCGGTCTAGCGGGAGAGAATGAGCAGTTCTTC. This encodes CASSSGLAGENEQFF.

In DNA form, the CDR3 reads TGTGCCTGGAGTGTAGCCAGGGAAGAAGCTTTCTTT. Its protein product is CAWSVAREEAFF. The chain has TRBV30 and TRBJ1-1; TRBD1 is a possible D gene (5 bases). The CDR3 extends over 12 amino acids. The germline V gene encodes CDR1 GTSNPN and CDR2 SVGIG (reference sequence). The ends were cut back, 0 bases at V and 8 bases at J, with 10 bases in the middle.

This clone was detected only a few times. The chain uses TRBV14 and TRBJ1-2; TRBD1 might be the D (5 bases). Trimming stripped 1 base from V and 6 bases from J, with 9 bases between. The V gene's germline CDR1 is SGHDN and CDR2 FVKESK. The CDR3 consists of 13 residues. The CDR3 sequence is CASSQGRGDGYTF. The CDR3 bases are TGTGCCAGCAGCCAAGGGCGGGGGGATGGCTACACCTTC.

The chain has TRBV11-1 and TRBJ2-2; a weak D match, TRBD2 (6 bases). Trimming took off 5 bases at V and 6 bases at J, with 16 bases between the two ends. Germline CDR1 SGHAT, CDR2 FQDESV (reference sequence). The CDR3 spans 15 residues. The CDR3 reads CASSPGSSGSGELFF. CDR3 DNA: TGTGCCAGCAGCCCCGGGAGTTCCGGTTCCGGGGAGCTGTTTTTT.

This sequence joins TRBV19 and TRBJ2-5; 12 nucleotides align to TRBD2. Germline V gene sequence: CDR1 LNHDA, CDR2 SQIVND (reference sequence). The CDR3 length is 14 residues. The junction had 2 bases not matched to a gene; V was cut back by 5 bases and J by 4 bases. CDR3 sequence reads: CASSPTSGRETQYF. The CDR3 DNA reads TGTGCCAGTAGTCCGACTAGCGGGAGAGAGACCCAGTACTTC.

This chain uses TRBV6-6 with TRBJ2-1, with 9 positions matching TRBD2. CDR3 length: 15 residues. J gave up 4 bases and V 5 bases, and 6 bases lay outside the gene matches. Germline loops: CDR1 MNHNY, CDR2 SVGAGI (reference sequence). The CDR3 protein is CASSPEAGGYNEQFF. In DNA form, the CDR3 reads TGTGCCAGCAGTCCCGAGGCGGGAGGGTACAATGAGCAGTTCTTC.

V gene TRBV25-1 combines with J gene TRBJ2-7; 10 positions match TRBD1. The V and J ends lost 3 bases and 4 bases, in that order; junction bases with no gene match: 3. Germline lookup yields CDR1 MGHDK and CDR2 SYGVNS. The CDR3 is 14 amino acids. The CDR3 nucleotides are TGTGCCAGCAGTGATTCGGGACAGGGGTACGAGCAGTACTTC. Amino acids: CASSDSGQGYEQYF.

V gene TRBV5-4 combines with J gene TRBJ1-2; 9 nucleotides align to TRBD1. With 3 bases clipped from V and 4 bases from J, the junction kept 10 bases outside the gene matches. The CDR3 runs 16 residues. The germline V gene has CDR1 SGHNT and CDR2 YYREEE (reference sequence). The CDR3 sequence: CASSWGQGARGYGYTF. Written as DNA, the CDR3 is TGTGCCAGCAGCTGGGGACAGGGTGCAAGGGGCTATGGCTACACCTTC.

The CDR3 here is CAWSLLAGGEQYF. As DNA, the CDR3 is TGTGCCTGGAGTCTACTAGCGGGTGGCGAGCAGTACTTC. The V and J genes are TRBV30 and TRBJ2-7; 9 bases match TRBD2. This CDR3 comprises 13 residues. V trimming: 2 bases; J trimming: 6 bases; junction bases outside the gene matches: 5. CDR1 is GTSNPN and CDR2 is SVGIG in the germline V gene (reference sequence).

This rearrangement joins TRBV19 to TRBJ1-2; TRBD1 might be the D (5 bases). Trimming removed 7 bases at V and 4 bases at J, with 10 bases between. The CDR3 runs 12 residues. Germline V CDR1 and CDR2: LNHDA, SQIVND (reference sequence). The CDR3 reads CASTGRAYGYTF. The CDR3 bases are TGTGCCAGTACTGGCAGGGCCTATGGCTACACCTTC.

This clone came up a few times. CDR3 sequence (DNA): TGCGCCAGCAGCCGGACAGAATTCATGAACACTGAAGCTTTCTTT. Amino acids: CASSRTEFMNTEAFF. This rearrangement joins TRBV4-3 to TRBJ1-1; D perhaps matches TRBD1 (6 bases). V gave up 4 bases and J gave up 0 bases, with 12 bases separating them. The CDR3 contains 15 residues. The germline V gene encodes CDR1 LGHNA and CDR2 YSLEER.

This clone was seen only a few times. This chain uses TRBV4-1 with TRBJ2-1; D perhaps matches TRBD2 (7 bases). This CDR3 has 17 residues. Germline V gene data show CDR1 as MGHRA and CDR2 as YSYEKL. V was pared by 5 bases and J by 2 bases, with 19 bases between. This chain's CDR3 is CASSRRERGGAYNEQFF. CDR3 sequence (DNA): TGCGCCAGCAGCAGAAGGGAAAGGGGGGGCGCCTACAATGAGCAGTTCTTC.

The J gene is TRBJ1-5, the V gene TRBV4-1, with 7 bases aligning to TRBD1. The CDR3 runs 16 residues. V dropped 1 base and J dropped 6; count of bases not matched to a gene: 9. CDR1 and CDR2 (germline): MGHRA, YSYEKL. The CDR3 loop is CASSQVIAGGGQPQHF. The CDR3 DNA reads as TGCGCCAGCAGCCAAGTTATTGCAGGGGGTGGTCAGCCCCAGCATTTT.